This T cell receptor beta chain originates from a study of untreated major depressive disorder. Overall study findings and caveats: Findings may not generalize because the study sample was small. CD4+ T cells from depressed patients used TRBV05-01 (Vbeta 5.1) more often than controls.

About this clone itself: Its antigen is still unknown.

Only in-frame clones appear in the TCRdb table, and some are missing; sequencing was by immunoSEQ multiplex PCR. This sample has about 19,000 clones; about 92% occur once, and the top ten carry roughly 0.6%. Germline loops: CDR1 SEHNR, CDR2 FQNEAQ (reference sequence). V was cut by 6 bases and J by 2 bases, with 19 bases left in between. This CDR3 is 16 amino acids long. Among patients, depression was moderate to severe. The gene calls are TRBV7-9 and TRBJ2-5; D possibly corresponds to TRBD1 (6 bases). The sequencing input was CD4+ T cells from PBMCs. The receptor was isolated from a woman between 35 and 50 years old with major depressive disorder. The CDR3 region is CASRPSRAGAQETQYF. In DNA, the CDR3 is TGTGCCAGCAGGCCTTCGAGAGCAGGGGCTCAAGAGACCCAGTACTTC. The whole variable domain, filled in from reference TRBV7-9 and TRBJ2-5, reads DTGVSQNPRHKITKRGQNVTFRCDPISEHNRLYWYRQTLGQGPEFLTYFQNEAQLEKSRLLSDRFSAERPKGSFSTLEIQRTEQGDSAMYLCASRPSRAGAQETQYFGPGTRLLVL.